The T cell receptor (beta chain) described here comes from a study of cytomegalovirus exposure and HLA in healthy donors. Points on this clone: Its target is unknown.

CDR1 is SGHVS, CDR2 FNYEAQ, per germline. V dropped 5 bases and J dropped 2; count of bases not matched to a gene: 5. The CDR3 runs to 15 residues. A multiplex PCR was run with 60 Vbeta primers and 13 Jbeta primers. The protocol was immunoSEQ multiplex PCR, while the TCRdb copy is restricted to in-frame clones and leaves out a portion. This table holds under 200,000 clones, less than 80% found once. Notes on the study in general: A later analysis associated roughly 15,000 TCR beta sequences with HLA alleles at a 0.05 false discovery rate. CMV serostatus alone was available as immune exposure information.

This clonotype was obtained from a middle-aged man in good health and CMV-seronegative. V usage is TRBV7-6 and J usage is TRBJ2-1; 8 bases line up with TRBD2. Sequencing input: PBMCs. The CDR3 nucleotides read TGTGCCAGCAGCCTAATAGCGGGACCCTACAATGAGCAGTTCTTC. Its translation: CASSLIAGPYNEQFF.